The 32 T cell receptor beta chains below were found in one sample sequenced in a study of blood T cell repertoires in COVID-19. Some clones are missing from TCRdb's copy, which holds only in-frame ones; the method was immunoSEQ multiplex PCR. The sample carries approximately 270,000 clones, about 87% recorded once. The sample consisted of PBMCs or T cells enriched from blood (not recorded which). These receptors were taken from a woman in her twenties or thirties with acute COVID-19.

In its sample, this clone was seen a few times. The chain couples TRBV4-2 to TRBJ1-5, with 10 bases matching TRBD1. V shed 1 base, J shed 2 bases, and the junction held 2 bases outside the gene matches. The CDR3 extends over 16 amino acids. In germline, CDR1 is LGHNA, CDR2 YNFKEQ. CDR3 bases: TGTGCCAGCAGCCAAGGAGGACAGGGGGGCAATCAGCCCCAGCATTTT. Amino acid sequence: CASSQGGQGGNQPQHF.

This clone was found once. The chain employs TRBV10-1 and TRBJ2-7; TRBD2 aligns across 12 bases. V lost 3 bases, J lost 0 bases, and 3 bases stayed unmatched. The CDR3 runs to 16 residues. Germline assignment: CDR1 WNHNN and CDR2 SYGVQD (reference sequence). Here the CDR3 DNA reads TGCGCCAGCAGTGAAGGGACTAGCGGGCTCTCCTACGAGCAGTACTTC. This gives the protein CASSEGTSGLSYEQYF.

The chain couples TRBV10-2 to TRBJ2-5; TRBD2 matches 7 bases. V shed 5 bases, J shed 7 bases, and the junction held 4 bases outside the gene matches. The CDR3 is made up of 12 amino acids. CDR1 WSHSY and CDR2 SAAADI come from the germline V gene. The CDR3 DNA is TGCGCCAGCAGTCACCCGGGAGGGACCCAGTACTTC. Translating it yields CASSHPGGTQYF.

This clone was picked up one time. This rearrangement joins TRBV27 to TRBJ1-3, with TRBD1 as a possible D gene (5 bases). CDR3 length: 16 residues. With 6 bases removed from V and 6 bases from J, the gap between germline ends came to 21 bases. Germline V gene sequence: CDR1 MNHEY, CDR2 SMNVEV (reference sequence). CDR3 nucleotide sequence: TGTGCCAGCAGGCCCTACGGGAGGGACCTCGCAAACACCATATATTTT. This gives the protein CASRPYGRDLANTIYF.

The V gene is TRBV27, the J gene TRBJ2-2; tentative D call: TRBD2 (5 bases). The CDR3 covers 15 residues. In germline, CDR1 is MNHEY, CDR2 SMNVEV (reference sequence). V gave up 10 bases and J gave up 4 bases, with 19 bases separating them. CDR3 residues: CATGVVGSGTGELFF. As DNA, the CDR3 is TGTGCCACCGGGGTTGTGGGGAGCGGCACCGGGGAGCTGTTTTTT.

The CDR3 spells CASSIGLTSGSTDTQYF. DNA of the CDR3: TGTGCCAGTAGTATAGGCCTCACTAGCGGGAGCACAGATACGCAGTATTTT. V and J are TRBV19 and TRBJ2-3; TRBD2 agrees at 9 bases. V shed 1 base, J shed 0 bases, and the junction held 5 bases outside the gene matches. The CDR3 is 17 residues long. The germline V gene encodes CDR1 LNHDA and CDR2 SQIVND (reference sequence).

The chain uses TRBV11-2 and TRBJ2-1; 14 bases match TRBD2. The junction had 16 bases not matched to a gene; V was cut back by 5 bases and J by 7 bases. Per germline, CDR1 SGHAT and CDR2 FQNNGV. CDR3 length equals 19 residues. CDR3 nucleotides: TGTGCCAGCAGCCCTAGACTAGCGGGAGGGTTTTTAGGGGGGAATGAGCAGTTCTTC. Translated, it gives CASSPRLAGGFLGGNEQFF.

The chain is built from TRBV9 and TRBJ2-7; 11 positions match TRBD2. Per germline, CDR1 SGDLS and CDR2 YYNGEE. The J segment lost 4 bases and the V segment lost 0 bases, leaving 3 bases of the junction unmatched. The CDR3 contains 15 residues. CDR3 coding DNA: TGTGCCAGCAGCGTAGGTAGCGGGAGGGGATACGAGCAGTACTTC. This codes for CASSVGSGRGYEQYF.

The rearrangement uses TRBV6-2 or TRBV6-3 and TRBJ2-1, with TRBD2 identical over 10 bases. Germline-derived CDR1 and CDR2 are MNHEY and SVGEGT. Trimming removed 1 base from V and 5 bases from J; junction bases left unmatched: 5. The CDR3 is 16 amino acids. The CDR3 loop reads CASSYLTSGWDNEQFF. CDR3 DNA sequence: TGTGCCAGCAGTTACTTGACTAGCGGGTGGGACAATGAGCAGTTCTTC.

This clone appeared a single time. This chain uses TRBV7-9 with TRBJ1-2, with D possibly being TRBD1 (5 bases). The CDR3 has 14 amino acids. V was clipped by 1 base and J by 6 bases, with 12 bases between them. Germline-derived CDR1 and CDR2 are SEHNR and FQNEAQ (reference sequence). CDR3 bases: TGTGCCAGCAGCTTAGACCCCCTCAGGGATGGCTACACCTTC. It is translated as CASSLDPLRDGYTF.

This clone was seen just once. The CDR3 DNA sequence: TGTGCCAGCAGCCCCCAGGAACAGAGCCTTTTCGGCTACACCTTC. Protein sequence: CASSPQEQSLFGYTF. The chain is built from TRBV3-1 (or the pseudogene TRBV3-2) and TRBJ1-2, with D hard to call. Trimming left V 4 bases short and J 8 bases short, with 20 bases between. This CDR3 is built from 15 residues. Germline V lookup: CDR1 LGHDT, CDR2 YNNKEL (reference sequence).

The gene calls are TRBV19 and TRBJ1-4; D remains ambiguous. Germline CDR1 and CDR2: LNHDA and SQIVND (reference sequence). Trimming stripped 7 bases from V and 5 bases from J, with 17 bases between. This CDR3 spans 15 amino acids. CDR3 nucleotide sequence: TGTGCCAGTAATCGTCAGCGGGCAGACAATGAAAAACTGTTTTTT. Translated: CASNRQRADNEKLFF. The variable domain in full, with the rest retrieved from reference TRBV19 and TRBJ1-4, is DGGITQSPKYLFRKEGQNVTLSCEQNLNHDAMYWYRQDPGQGLRLIYYSQIVNDFQKGDIAEGYSVSREKKESFPLTVTSAQKNPTAFYLCASNRQRADNEKLFFGSGTQLSVL.

This clone appeared a single time. The J gene is TRBJ2-5, the V gene TRBV15, with TRBD1 identical over 8 bases. The germline CDR1 and CDR2 sequences are LNHNV and YYDKDF (reference sequence). The CDR3 consists of 14 residues. J gave up 2 bases and V 8 bases, and 7 bases lay outside the gene matches. Here the CDR3 DNA reads TGTGCCACCGCCGGGACAGGTGTACAAGAGACCCAGTACTTC. Its protein is CATAGTGVQETQYF.

The rearrangement uses TRBV12-3 or TRBV12-4 and TRBJ2-1; TRBD2 aligns across 7 bases. The CDR3 is made up of 13 amino acids. The trim removed 7 bases at V and 7 bases at J, leaving 7 bases unmatched. The CDR3 spells CASTTSISNEQFF. The CDR3 DNA is TGTGCCAGCACGACTAGCATAAGTAATGAGCAGTTCTTC.

The V and J genes are TRBV5-4 and TRBJ1-3, with D uncertain. Trimming removed 0 bases at V and 7 bases at J, with 11 bases between. The CDR3 has 14 amino acids. CDR1 is SGHNT and CDR2 is YYREEE in the germline V gene (reference sequence). The CDR3: CASSLDGLENTIYF. In DNA form, the CDR3 reads TGTGCCAGCAGCTTGGACGGGTTAGAGAACACCATATATTTT.

This chain joins TRBV10-3 and TRBJ1-1; 8 nucleotides align to TRBD1. The CDR3 loop spans 13 amino acids. J was trimmed by 3 bases and V by 5 bases; bases with no gene match: 2. Germline V gene sequence: CDR1 ENHRY, CDR2 SYGVKD. The CDR3 DNA reads as TGTGCCATCAGTCCAGGGGGCTACACTGAAGCTTTCTTT. Its protein product is CAISPGGYTEAFF.

CDR3 loop: CASRTTGNEKLFF. For the CDR3, the DNA is TGTGCCAGCAGGACGACGGGAAATGAAAAACTGTTTTTT. V usage is TRBV7-9 and J usage is TRBJ1-4; D is undetermined. Germline-derived CDR1 and CDR2 are SEHNR and FQNEAQ (reference sequence). V was clipped by 6 bases and J by 5 bases, with 10 bases between them. The CDR3 length is 13 residues.

In this sample, this clone turned up a few times. The J gene is TRBJ2-7, the V gene TRBV5-1, with 7 bases that match TRBD1. The V segment lost 4 bases and the J segment 6 bases; nucleotides outside the gene matches: 4. CDR3 length equals 12 residues. Looked up from germline, CDR1 is SGHRS and CDR2 is YFSETQ. CDR3 bases: TGCGCCAGCAGCCCCAGGGGGTCCGAGCAGTACTTC. It yields the protein CASSPRGSEQYF.

The rearrangement uses TRBV28 and TRBJ1-1, with TRBD1 identical over 10 bases. The V segment lost 6 bases and the J segment 5 bases; nucleotides outside the gene matches: 9. Germline V CDR1 and CDR2: MDHEN, SYDVKM. The CDR3 has 15 residues. The CDR3 region is CASRPRDRGLTEAFF. CDR3 sequence (DNA): TGTGCCAGCAGACCACGCGACAGGGGGCTTACTGAAGCTTTCTTT.

The chain joins TRBV6-5 to TRBJ2-7, with D possibly being TRBD1 (7 bases). The V end lost 6 bases, the J end lost 0 bases, and 15 bases lay between the germline ends. Germline V lookup: CDR1 MNHEY, CDR2 SVGAGI. The CDR3 runs 15 residues. CDR3 bases: TGTGCCAGCAGGACCGGGACAGCGGGCTCCTACGAGCAGTACTTC. Its translation: CASRTGTAGSYEQYF.

This chain links TRBV7-9 with TRBJ2-7; the match to TRBD2 covers 12 bases. J was trimmed by 5 bases and V by 5 bases; bases with no gene match: 4. CDR3 length: 14 residues. In germline, CDR1 is SEHNR, CDR2 FQNEAQ (reference sequence). The CDR3 region has the DNA TGTGCCAGCAGCCGACTAGCGGGAGACCACGAGCAGTACTTC. Its translation is CASSRLAGDHEQYF.

This chain uses TRBV3-1 (or the pseudogene TRBV3-2) with TRBJ1-4, with 9 bases lining up with TRBD1. V dropped 2 bases and J dropped 8; count of bases not matched to a gene: 9. The CDR3 length is 16 residues. Germline CDR1 is LGHDT and CDR2 is YNNKEL (reference sequence). The CDR3 is CASSQQDRGVEEKLFF. In nucleotides, the CDR3 is TGTGCCAGCAGCCAACAGGACAGGGGCGTAGAGGAAAAACTGTTTTTT.

The genes are TRBV29-1 and TRBJ2-1; 9 bases fit TRBD1. CDR3 length equals 14 residues. Germline trimming cut 5 bases from V and 6 bases from J; bases unmatched to any gene: 8. Germline V gives CDR1 SQVTM, CDR2 ANQGSEA. The chain's CDR3 is CSVLQGARGNEQFF. CDR3 nucleotides: TGCAGCGTTCTACAGGGGGCGAGGGGCAATGAGCAGTTCTTC.

This sequence joins TRBV3-1 (or the pseudogene TRBV3-2) and TRBJ2-1; 9 nucleotides align to TRBD1. CDR3 length: 17 residues. After removal of 0 bases from V and 3 bases from J, the junction contained 6 bases not matched to a gene. Germline CDR1 and CDR2: LGHDT and YNNKEL (reference sequence). CDR3 nucleotides: TGTGCCAGCAGCCAAGATATAGGGACAGGGTTCTACAATGAGCAGTTCTTC. Translated: CASSQDIGTGFYNEQFF.

V usage is TRBV12-5 and J usage is TRBJ2-2; 7 positions match TRBD2. The CDR3 contains 12 residues. After removal of 6 bases from V and 7 bases from J, the junction contained 2 bases not matched to a gene. Germline CDR1 is LGHNT and CDR2 is FRNRAP. CDR3 sequence (DNA): TGTGCTAGTGGCCTAGCGGACGGGGAGCTGTTTTTT. It is translated as CASGLADGELFF.

The rearrangement uses TRBV3-1 (or the pseudogene TRBV3-2) and TRBJ1-4; a possible D gene is TRBD1 (6 bases). Germline V gene lookup returns CDR1 LGHDT and CDR2 YNNKEL (reference sequence). With 3 bases removed from V and 7 bases from J, the gap between germline ends came to 9 bases. The CDR3 runs 13 residues. The CDR3 sequence is CASSQGATEKLFF. Written as DNA, the CDR3 is TGTGCCAGCAGCCAGGGGGCCACTGAAAAACTGTTTTTT.

This chain uses TRBV28 with TRBJ2-1; the match to TRBD2 covers 8 bases. The CDR3 is 15 amino acids. Looked up from germline, CDR1 is MDHEN and CDR2 is SYDVKM. V was clipped by 3 bases and J by 8 bases; unmatched bases: 9. The CDR3 coding sequence is TGTGCCAGCAGTTTTTCGACTAGCGTTAAGGATGAGCAGTTCTTC. It yields the protein CASSFSTSVKDEQFF.

DNA of the CDR3: TGCGCCAGCAGCGCGGGAAGCTTCTATGGCTACACCTTC. Encoded protein: CASSAGSFYGYTF. The chain has TRBV5-1 and TRBJ1-2; D uncertain. The length of the CDR3 is 13 residues. The V end lost 4 bases, the J end lost 4 bases, and 11 bases lay between the germline ends. Germline V CDR1 and CDR2: SGHRS, YFSETQ.

This clone has only one observation. The rearrangement links TRBV15 to TRBJ1-5; the D gene is possibly TRBD1 (5 bases). V lost 0 bases and J lost 4, with 7 bases in between. Germline V CDR1 and CDR2: LNHNV, YYDKDF (reference sequence). CDR3 length equals 14 residues. The CDR3 spells CATSRDGGNQPQHF. For the CDR3, the DNA is TGTGCCACCAGCAGAGATGGGGGGAATCAGCCCCAGCATTTT.

V usage is TRBV6-5 and J usage is TRBJ2-5; TRBD1 matches at 7 bases. V gave up 0 bases and J gave up 2 bases; unmatched junction bases: 6. This CDR3 has 16 amino acids. Germline CDR1 MNHEY, CDR2 SVGAGI. CDR3 bases: TGTGCCAGCAGTTACTCATACCGGGACAGTCAAGAGACCCAGTACTTC. This translates into CASSYSYRDSQETQYF.

The genes are TRBV28 and TRBJ1-2, with TRBD1 matching 9 bases. Germline assignment: CDR1 MDHEN and CDR2 SYDVKM. CDR3 length: 18 residues. After removal of 5 bases from V and 1 base from J, the junction contained 14 bases not matched to a gene. CDR3 loop: CASSPLPGQGFNNYGYTF. DNA for the CDR3: TGTGCCAGCAGTCCACTTCCGGGACAGGGATTCAATAACTATGGCTACACCTTC.

The V and J genes are TRBV2 and TRBJ1-2; 9 bases match TRBD1. CDR1 is SNHLY and CDR2 is FYNNEI in the germline V gene. The V gene end was trimmed by 7 bases and the J gene end by 5 bases; junction bases not matched to a gene: 11. The CDR3 spans 15 residues. For the CDR3, the DNA is TGTGCCAGCACCTCAACCGGGACAGGGAGTTATGGCTACACCTTC. This translates into CASTSTGTGSYGYTF.